This T cell receptor (beta chain) was retrieved from a study of control samples from healthy donors and cancer patients. TCRdb's copy holds only in-frame clones and misses some; the assay was immunoSEQ multiplex PCR. The table lists under 85,000 clones, 93% of them singletons. This CDR3 spans 14 amino acids. The V gene's germline CDR1 is LNHDA and CDR2 SQIVND (reference sequence). The trim removed 3 bases at V and 8 bases at J, leaving 4 bases unmatched. This clonotype originated in a woman between 40 and 50 years old with lung cancer. The sample consisted of PBMCs. The chain carries TRBV19 and TRBJ2-1; 10 bases map to TRBD1. In DNA, the CDR3 is TGTGCCAGTAGTATCTGGGGACAGGGGTATGAGCAGTTCTTC. It specifies CASSIWGQGYEQFF.